Listed below are T cell receptor beta chains from one sample, sequenced in a study of T cell changes during pregnancy in multiple sclerosis. Measured with immunoSEQ multiplex PCR; TCRdb has only the in-frame clones, and not every one. The sample includes tens of thousands of clones, roughly 94% seen only once; the top ten take roughly 2.4%. Specimen: CD8+ T cells from peripheral blood mononuclear cells, collected after pregnancy. These receptors all come from a female donor with multiple sclerosis, enrolled in a pregnancy study. Each CDR3 is given without its conserved first and last residue. The order of the fields is J gene, V gene, CDR3 protein.

TRBJ2-7,TRBV2,ASSENPYEQY
TRBJ1-5,TRBV12-5,ASGSTGIYQPQH
TRBJ2-7,TRBV9,ASSVGSGKVEQY
TRBJ2-3,TRBV7-2,ASSFGQLSTDTQY
TRBJ2-5,TRBV13,ASSSMADRGGTQY
TRBJ2-7,TRBV5-6,ASSLGTGYEQY
TRBJ1-2,TRBV5-5,ASSLQGRDPYGYT
TRBJ2-7,TRBV6-1,ASSGGDGSYEQY
TRBJ2-7,TRBV2,ASSEGLAGGTAYEQY
TRBJ2-3,TRBV7-6,ASSLDSRSTDTQY
TRBJ2-5,TRBV7-9,ASSERDRGGETQY
TRBJ2-1,TRBV4-1,ASSQVGVSLSEQF
TRBJ1-1,TRBV5-1,ASSAGQGLVNTEAF
TRBJ2-7,TRBV27,ASSLGTSGYEQY
TRBJ2-3,TRBV7-8,ASSLGDYFTDTQY